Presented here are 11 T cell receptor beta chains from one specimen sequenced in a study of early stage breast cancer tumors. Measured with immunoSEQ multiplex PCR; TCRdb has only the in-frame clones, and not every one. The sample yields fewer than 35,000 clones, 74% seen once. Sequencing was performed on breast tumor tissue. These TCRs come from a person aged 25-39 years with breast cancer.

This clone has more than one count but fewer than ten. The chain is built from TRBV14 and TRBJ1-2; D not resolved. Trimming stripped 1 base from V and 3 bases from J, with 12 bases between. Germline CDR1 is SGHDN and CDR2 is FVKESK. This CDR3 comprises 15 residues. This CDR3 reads CASSQGALEDYGYTF. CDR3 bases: TGTGCCAGCAGCCAAGGCGCCCTCGAGGACTATGGCTACACCTTC.

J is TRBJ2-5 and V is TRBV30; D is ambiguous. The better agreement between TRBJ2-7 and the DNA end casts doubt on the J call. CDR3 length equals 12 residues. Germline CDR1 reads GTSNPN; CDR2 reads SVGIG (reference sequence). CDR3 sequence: CAWNGGAYEQYF. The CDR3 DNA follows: TGTGCCTGGAATGGCGGCGCCTACGAGCAGTACTTC.

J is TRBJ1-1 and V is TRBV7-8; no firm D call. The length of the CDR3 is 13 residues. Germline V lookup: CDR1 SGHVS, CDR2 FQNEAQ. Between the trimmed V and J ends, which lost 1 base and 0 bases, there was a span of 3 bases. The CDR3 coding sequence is TGTGCCAGCAGCTTAGACATGAACACTGAAGCTTTCTTT. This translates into CASSLDMNTEAFF.

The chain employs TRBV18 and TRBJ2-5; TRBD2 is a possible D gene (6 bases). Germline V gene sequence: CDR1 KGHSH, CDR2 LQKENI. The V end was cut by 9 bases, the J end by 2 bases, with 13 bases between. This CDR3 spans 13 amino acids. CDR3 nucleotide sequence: TGTGCCAGTGGAGGGCAACGGCAAGAGACCCAGTACTTC. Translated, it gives CASGGQRQETQYF.

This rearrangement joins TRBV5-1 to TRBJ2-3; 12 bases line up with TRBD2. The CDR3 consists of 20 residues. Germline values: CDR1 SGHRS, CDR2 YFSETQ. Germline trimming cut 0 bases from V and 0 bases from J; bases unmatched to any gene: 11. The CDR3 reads CASSLGLPGLAGSSTDTQYF. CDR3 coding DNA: TGCGCCAGCAGCTTGGGGTTACCGGGACTAGCGGGTTCTAGCACAGATACGCAGTATTTT. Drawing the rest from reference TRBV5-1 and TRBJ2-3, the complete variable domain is KAGVTQTPRYLIKTRGQQVTLSCSPISGHRSVSWYQQTPGQGLQFLFEYFSETQRNKGNFPGRFSGRQFSNSRSEMNVSTLELGDSALYLCASSLGLPGLAGSSTDTQYFGPGTRLTVL.

The CDR3 spells CASSRFRSGAYNEQFF. The DNA of the CDR3 is TGTGCCAGCAGCCGATTCCGTAGCGGCGCCTACAATGAGCAGTTCTTC. The rearrangement joins TRBV5-8 to TRBJ2-1, with D perhaps TRBD2 (6 bases). Germline CDR1 SGHTS, CDR2 YDEGEE. Trimming took off 4 bases at V and 2 bases at J, with 16 bases between the two ends. CDR3 length: 16 residues.

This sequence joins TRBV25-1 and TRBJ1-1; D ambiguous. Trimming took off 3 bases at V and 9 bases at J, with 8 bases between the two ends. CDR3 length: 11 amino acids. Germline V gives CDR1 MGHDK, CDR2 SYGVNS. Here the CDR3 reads CASSEGIKAFF. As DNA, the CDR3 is TGTGCCAGCAGTGAGGGTATTAAAGCTTTCTTT.

The CDR3 region has the DNA TGTGCCAGTAGTGGAGGCAGGACGGGAGCTGGAAACACCATATATTTT. Its protein is CASSGGRTGAGNTIYF. The chain uses TRBV19 and TRBJ1-3; D is unclear. V lost 5 bases and J lost 2, with 16 bases in between. The CDR3 covers 16 residues. The germline V gene encodes CDR1 LNHDA and CDR2 SQIVND (reference sequence).

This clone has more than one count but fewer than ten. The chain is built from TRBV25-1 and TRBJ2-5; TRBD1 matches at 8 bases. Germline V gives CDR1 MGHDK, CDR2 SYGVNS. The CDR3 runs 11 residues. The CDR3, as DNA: TGTGGGACAGGGAACCAAGAGACCCAGTACTTC. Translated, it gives CGTGNQETQYF.

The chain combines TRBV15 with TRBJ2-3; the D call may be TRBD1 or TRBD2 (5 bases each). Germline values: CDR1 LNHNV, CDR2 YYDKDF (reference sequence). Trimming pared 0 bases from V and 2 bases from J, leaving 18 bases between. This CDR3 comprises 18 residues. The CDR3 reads CATSRDLGSGLNTDTQYF. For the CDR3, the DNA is TGTGCCACCAGCAGAGATCTGGGCTCGGGGCTGAACACAGATACGCAGTATTTT.

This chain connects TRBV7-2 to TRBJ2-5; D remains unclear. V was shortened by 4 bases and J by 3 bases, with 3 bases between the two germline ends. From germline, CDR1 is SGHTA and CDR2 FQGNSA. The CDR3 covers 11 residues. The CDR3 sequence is CASSSEETQYF. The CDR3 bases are TGTGCCAGCAGCTCCGAAGAGACCCAGTACTTC.